This TCR beta chain was captured in a study of T cell repertoires in cytomegalovirus infection. TCRdb redid the calling of the reads with MiXCR, one entry per CDR3 protein. The sample comprises approximately 750,000 distinct CDR3 sequences, about a third of which are singletons, and around 2.8% rests with the top ten. There are 13 residues in the CDR3. Germline values: CDR1 MNHEY, CDR2 SVGEGT. With 6 bases removed from V and 8 bases from J, the gap between germline ends came to 13 bases. The sample holds a few counts of this clonotype. The chain employs TRBV6-2 or TRBV6-3 and TRBJ1-4; unclear D gene. The clonotype comes from a human donor in good health (CMV status not recorded). Some clones in this sample may be carry-over from other donors' samples. The sample taken for sequencing was PBMCs. This chain's CDR3 is CASRQRGGEKLFF. Written as DNA, the CDR3 is TGTGCCAGCAGGCAGCGGGGAGGAGAAAAACTGTTTTTT.